These 21 T cell receptor beta chains share one sample of origin, sequenced in a study of blood T cell repertoires in COVID-19. TCRdb keeps only in-frame clones here, not all; method: immunoSEQ multiplex PCR. The repertoire holds 70,000 to 95,000 clones, with approximately 75% as singletons. The sample taken for sequencing was peripheral blood. The receptors stem from a human donor in a cohort sampled during active COVID-19.

V and J are TRBV5-6 and TRBJ2-5; weak D call: TRBD1 (6 bases). Trimming stripped 1 base from V and 1 base from J, with 17 bases between. The CDR3 runs 17 residues. Germline V gives CDR1 SGHDT, CDR2 YYEEEE. In DNA, the CDR3 is TGTGCCAGCAGCTTGATACTTAGTGGGGACACCCAAGAGACCCAGTACTTC. Its translation is CASSLILSGDTQETQYF. Using reference TRBV5-6 and TRBJ2-5 for the parts outside the CDR3, the full variable domain is DAGVTQSPTHLIKTRGQQVTLRCSPKSGHDTVSWYQQALGQGPQFIFQYYEEEERQRGNFPDRFSGHQFPNYSSELNVNALLLGDSALYLCASSLILSGDTQETQYFGPGTRLLVL.

In its sample, this clone was seen once. The rearrangement links TRBV7-9 to TRBJ2-1; D ambiguous. Germline V gene lookup returns CDR1 SEHNR and CDR2 FQNEAQ (reference sequence). The V gene lost 5 bases and the J gene lost 14 bases, with 13 bases spanning the gap. The CDR3 runs to 11 residues. The CDR3 region is CASSRSRLKFF. The CDR3 DNA reads TGTGCCAGCAGCCGCAGCAGACTGAAGTTCTTC.

The V and J genes are TRBV7-2 and TRBJ1-1, with 9 positions matching TRBD1. The CDR3 has 15 residues. CDR1 and CDR2 (germline): SGHTA, FQGNSA. V dropped 2 bases and J dropped 3; count of bases not matched to a gene: 4. The CDR3 is CASSLNRGQDTEAFF. The CDR3 DNA reads TGTGCCAGCAGCTTAAACAGGGGGCAAGACACTGAAGCTTTCTTT. The full variable domain, in which reference TRBV7-2 and TRBJ1-1 provide the parts outside the CDR3, is GAGVSQSPSNKVTEKGKDVELRCDPISGHTALYWYRQSLGQGLEFLIYFQGNSAPDKSGLPSDRFSAERTGGSVSTLTIQRTQQEDSAVYLCASSLNRGQDTEAFFGQGTRLTVV.

This chain connects TRBV7-9 to TRBJ1-5, with 7 bases lining up with TRBD1. CDR3 length: 15 amino acids. Germline-derived CDR1 and CDR2 are SEHNR and FQNEAQ (reference sequence). The ends lost 5 bases at V and 9 bases at J; junction bases unmatched: 13. The CDR3: CASSPGTVLFGPQHF. The CDR3 coding sequence is TGTGCCAGCAGCCCAGGGACAGTCCTCTTTGGGCCCCAGCATTTT. The variable domain in full, completed from reference TRBV7-9 and TRBJ1-5, reads DTGVSQNPRHKITKRGQNVTFRCDPISEHNRLYWYRQTLGQGPEFLTYFQNEAQLEKSRLLSDRFSAERPKGSFSTLEIQRTEQGDSAMYLCASSPGTVLFGPQHFGDGTRLSIL.

V and J are TRBV10-3 and TRBJ1-1, with TRBD1 identical over 9 bases. V lost 4 bases, J lost 4 bases, and 10 bases stayed unmatched. The CDR3 contains 16 residues. Germline assignment: CDR1 ENHRY and CDR2 SYGVKD. CDR3 in amino acids: CAISGGQGTSVTEAFF. The CDR3 coding sequence is TGTGCCATCAGTGGGGGACAGGGAACGTCTGTCACTGAAGCTTTCTTT.

This clone was observed a few times. The chain joins TRBV3-1 (or the pseudogene TRBV3-2) to TRBJ1-6; no clear D. Trimming stripped 8 bases from V and 10 bases from J, with 18 bases between. The CDR3 runs 14 residues. Germline values: CDR1 LGHDT, CDR2 YNNKEL (reference sequence). CDR3 protein: CASVSLPSRSPLHF. The CDR3 DNA sequence: TGTGCCAGCGTGAGCCTGCCATCGAGATCACCCCTCCACTTT.

The CDR3 loop reads CASSPRQGSDTQYF. CDR3 nucleotides: TGCGCCAGCAGCCCCCGACAGGGATCAGATACGCAGTATTTT. The rearrangement joins TRBV5-1 to TRBJ2-3; 7 bases align to TRBD1. Germline CDR1 and CDR2: SGHRS and YFSETQ. Trimming cost V 4 bases and J 4 bases; bases outside gene matches: 6. CDR3 length: 14 residues.

The J gene is TRBJ2-5, the V gene TRBV27, with 7 bases lining up with TRBD1. With 5 bases clipped from V and 5 bases from J, the junction kept 5 bases outside the gene matches. CDR1 and CDR2 (germline): MNHEY, SMNVEV (reference sequence). The CDR3 covers 13 residues. Written as DNA, the CDR3 is TGTGCCAGCAGTCCGACAGGGTGGGAGACCCAGTACTTC. Encoded protein: CASSPTGWETQYF.

The CDR3 DNA is TGTGCCAGCAGCTTTCTGACTAGCGGGGGGGCGGCCCAGTACTTC. As protein: CASSFLTSGGAAQYF. This chain connects TRBV7-2 to TRBJ2-5, with 14 bases that match TRBD2. Germline assignment: CDR1 SGHTA and CDR2 FQGNSA. The CDR3 covers 15 residues. Germline trimming cut 3 bases from V and 9 bases from J; bases unmatched to any gene: 6.

A single count supports this clone. The chain combines TRBV5-1 with TRBJ1-2, with D perhaps matching TRBD1 (5 bases). Looked up from germline, CDR1 is SGHRS and CDR2 is YFSETQ. This CDR3 comprises 13 residues. The V end lost 2 bases, the J end lost 6 bases, and 11 bases lay between the germline ends. The CDR3 DNA is TGCGCCAGCAGCTTACAGGAAATAGATGGCTACACCTTC. It yields the protein CASSLQEIDGYTF.

V usage is TRBV5-1 and J usage is TRBJ1-1, with 7 positions matching TRBD1. From germline, CDR1 is SGHRS and CDR2 YFSETQ. The CDR3 is 14 amino acids. J gave up 4 bases and V 2 bases, and 5 bases lay outside the gene matches. The CDR3 region has the DNA TGCGCCAGCAGCTTTACAGGGGCGGGCACTGAAGCTTTCTTT. Translating it yields CASSFTGAGTEAFF.

The genes are TRBV2 and TRBJ1-4; D perhaps matches TRBD1 (6 bases). The germline gives CDR1 SNHLY, CDR2 FYNNEI. The CDR3 contains 15 residues. The germline V and J ends were trimmed by 2 bases and 7 bases, with 14 bases remaining between them. The CDR3 sequence: CASSEQGLSIEKLFF. In DNA form, the CDR3 reads TGTGCCAGCAGTGAACAGGGGCTTTCTATTGAAAAACTGTTTTTT.

The J gene is TRBJ2-5, the V gene TRBV28, with TRBD1 identical over 9 bases. The CDR3 covers 14 residues. The J segment lost 5 bases and the V segment lost 5 bases, leaving 6 bases of the junction unmatched. In germline, CDR1 is MDHEN, CDR2 SYDVKM. CDR3 in amino acids: CASSKDRGSETQYF. CDR3 DNA: TGTGCCAGCAGTAAAGACAGGGGGAGCGAGACCCAGTACTTC.

This sequence joins TRBV11-2 and TRBJ2-1, with TRBD2 matching 8 bases. The germline V gene encodes CDR1 SGHAT and CDR2 FQNNGV. V was pared by 5 bases and J by 3 bases, with 6 bases of the junction left unmatched. The CDR3 consists of 15 residues. The CDR3 DNA follows: TGTGCCAGCAGCCCCCGAACTAGCGGCTACAATGAGCAGTTCTTC. This codes for CASSPRTSGYNEQFF.

This chain connects TRBV5-8 to TRBJ1-3, with D tentatively TRBD1 (5 bases). The CDR3 is 18 amino acids. The ends were cut back, 3 bases at V and 6 bases at J, with 25 bases in the middle. Germline CDR1 reads SGHTS; CDR2 reads YDEGEE. CDR3 in DNA: TGTGCCAGCAGCTCTCACGGCGGGGGGGGAAGGCAAGAAAACACCATATATTTT. This gives the protein CASSSHGGGGRQENTIYF.

V usage is TRBV2 and J usage is TRBJ1-5; 7 bases map to TRBD1. Germline loops: CDR1 SNHLY, CDR2 FYNNEI. The CDR3 is 18 residues long. V shed 4 bases and J 4 bases; nucleotides not matched to a gene: 16. The DNA for the CDR3 is TGTGCCAGCAGTGGGATTCCGGGACAGCGAAGTCGGAATCAGCCCCAGCATTTT. This codes for CASSGIPGQRSRNQPQHF.

This chain joins TRBV19 and TRBJ2-7, with a possible D match to TRBD1 (6 bases). Germline assignment: CDR1 LNHDA and CDR2 SQIVND (reference sequence). Trimming took 3 bases from V and 0 from J, leaving 9 bases between them. This CDR3 has 14 amino acids. CDR3 protein: CASSIADSSYEQYF. CDR3 nucleotide sequence: TGTGCCAGTAGTATCGCGGACAGCTCCTACGAGCAGTACTTC.

The V gene is TRBV29-1, the J gene TRBJ1-1; 9 bases agree with TRBD1. Germline loops: CDR1 SQVTM, CDR2 ANQGSEA. The V segment lost 5 bases and the J segment 5 bases; nucleotides outside the gene matches: 3. This CDR3 comprises 12 residues. CDR3 loop: CSVSTGGTEAFF. In DNA form, the CDR3 reads TGCAGCGTTTCGACAGGGGGGACTGAAGCTTTCTTT.

At least ten counts were recorded for this clone. This chain uses TRBV5-1 with TRBJ1-6, with D perhaps TRBD1 (6 bases). From germline, CDR1 is SGHRS and CDR2 YFSETQ. The CDR3 covers 17 residues. Deletions cut 4 bases from V and 0 bases from J, with 14 bases between. CDR3 region: CASSRQEISSYNSPLHF. CDR3 nucleotide sequence: TGCGCCAGCAGCCGACAGGAGATAAGCTCCTATAATTCACCCCTCCACTTT.

The chain combines TRBV30 with TRBJ1-2; 11 bases agree with TRBD1. This CDR3 has 14 residues. V shed 2 bases, J shed 3 bases, and the junction held 2 bases outside the gene matches. Looked up from germline, CDR1 is GTSNPN and CDR2 is SVGIG (reference sequence). CDR3: CAWSRGQGDYGYTF. CDR3 DNA sequence: TGTGCCTGGAGTAGGGGACAGGGGGACTATGGCTACACCTTC.

The chain combines TRBV12-3 or TRBV12-4 with TRBJ1-6; D gene uncertain. This CDR3 spans 13 amino acids. Trimming pared 6 bases from V and 7 bases from J, leaving 10 bases between. The CDR3 sequence: CASRPGMNSPLHF. In nucleotides, the CDR3 is TGTGCCAGCAGGCCAGGAATGAATTCACCCCTCCACTTT.